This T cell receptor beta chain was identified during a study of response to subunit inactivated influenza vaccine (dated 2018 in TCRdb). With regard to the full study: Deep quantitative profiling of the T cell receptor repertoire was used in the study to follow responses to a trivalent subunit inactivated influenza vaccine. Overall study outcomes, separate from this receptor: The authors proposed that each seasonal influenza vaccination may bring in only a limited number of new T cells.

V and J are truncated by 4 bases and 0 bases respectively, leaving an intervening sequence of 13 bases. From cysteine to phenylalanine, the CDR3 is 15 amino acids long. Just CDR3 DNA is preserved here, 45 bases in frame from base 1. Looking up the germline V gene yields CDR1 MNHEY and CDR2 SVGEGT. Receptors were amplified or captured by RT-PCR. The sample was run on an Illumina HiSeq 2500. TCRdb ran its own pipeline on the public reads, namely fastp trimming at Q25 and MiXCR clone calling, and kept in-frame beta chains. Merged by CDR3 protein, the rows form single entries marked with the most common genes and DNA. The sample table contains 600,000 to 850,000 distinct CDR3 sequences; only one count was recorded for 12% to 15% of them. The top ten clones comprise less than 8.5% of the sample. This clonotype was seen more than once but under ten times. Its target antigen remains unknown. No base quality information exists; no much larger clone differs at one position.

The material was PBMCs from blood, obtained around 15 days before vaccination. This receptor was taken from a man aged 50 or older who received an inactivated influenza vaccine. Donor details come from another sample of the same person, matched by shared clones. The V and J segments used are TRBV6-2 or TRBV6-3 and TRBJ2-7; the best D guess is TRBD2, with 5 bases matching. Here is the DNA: TGTGCCAGCAGTTCGCGGGTCAGCACCTCCTACGAGCAGTACTTC. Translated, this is CASSSRVSTSYEQYF.